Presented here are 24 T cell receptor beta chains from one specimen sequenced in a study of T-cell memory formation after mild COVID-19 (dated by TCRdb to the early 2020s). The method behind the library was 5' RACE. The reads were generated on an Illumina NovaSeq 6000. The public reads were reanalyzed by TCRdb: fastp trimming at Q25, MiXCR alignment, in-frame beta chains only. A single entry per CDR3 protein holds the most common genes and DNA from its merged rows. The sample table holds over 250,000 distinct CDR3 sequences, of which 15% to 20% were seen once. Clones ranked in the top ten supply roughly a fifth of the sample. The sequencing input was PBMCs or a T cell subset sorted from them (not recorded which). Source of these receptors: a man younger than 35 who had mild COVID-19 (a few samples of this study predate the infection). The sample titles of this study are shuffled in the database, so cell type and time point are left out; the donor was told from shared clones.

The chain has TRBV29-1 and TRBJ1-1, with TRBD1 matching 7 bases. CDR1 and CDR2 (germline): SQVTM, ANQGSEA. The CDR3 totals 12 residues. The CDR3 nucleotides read TGCAGGGCAGGGGGAATGAACACTGAAGCTTTCTTT. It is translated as CRAGGMNTEAFF.

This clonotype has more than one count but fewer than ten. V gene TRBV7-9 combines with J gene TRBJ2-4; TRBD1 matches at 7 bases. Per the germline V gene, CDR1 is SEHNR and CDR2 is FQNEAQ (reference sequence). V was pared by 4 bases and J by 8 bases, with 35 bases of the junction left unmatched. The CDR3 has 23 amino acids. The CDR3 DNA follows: TGTGCCAGCAGCTCAGATTTGTTGAGCCGATTTACTGGTCTGACAGGGAATGTGGACATTCAGTACTTC. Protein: CASSSDLLSRFTGLTGNVDIQYF.

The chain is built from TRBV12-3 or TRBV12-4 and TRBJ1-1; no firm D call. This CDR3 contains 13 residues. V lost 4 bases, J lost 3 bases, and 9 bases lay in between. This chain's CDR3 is CASSSLGDTEAFF. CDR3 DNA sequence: TGTGCCAGCAGTTCTCTCGGGGACACTGAAGCTTTCTTT.

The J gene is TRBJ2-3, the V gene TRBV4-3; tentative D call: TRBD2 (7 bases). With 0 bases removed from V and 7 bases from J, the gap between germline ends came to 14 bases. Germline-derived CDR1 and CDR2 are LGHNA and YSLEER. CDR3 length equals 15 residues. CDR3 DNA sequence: TGCGCCAGCAGCCAAGACCCGGGGGGCCGATATACGCAGTATTTT. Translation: CASSQDPGGRYTQYF.

The CDR3 DNA follows: TGTGCCAGCAGTTCGGGGCTTAGCTCCTACAATGAGCAGTTCTTC. As protein: CASSSGLSSYNEQFF. This chain uses TRBV13 with TRBJ2-1; D tentatively reads TRBD1 or TRBD2 (5 bases each). Trimming pared 6 bases from V and 0 bases from J, leaving 12 bases between. The CDR3 runs 15 residues. In germline, CDR1 is PRHDT, CDR2 FYEKMQ (reference sequence).

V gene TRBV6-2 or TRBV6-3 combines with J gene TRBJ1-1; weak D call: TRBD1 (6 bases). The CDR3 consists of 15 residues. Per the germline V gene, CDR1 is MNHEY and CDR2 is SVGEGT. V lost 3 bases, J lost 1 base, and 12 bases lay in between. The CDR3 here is CASSYQGPGNTEAFF. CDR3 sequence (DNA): TGTGCCAGCAGTTATCAGGGGCCGGGGAACACTGAAGCTTTCTTT.

CDR3 DNA: TGCAGCAATTGGTGCCCCACGGAAGCGAGCGTTAACACCGGGGAGCTGTTTTTT. This codes for CSNWCPTEASVNTGELFF. The chain has TRBV29-1 and TRBJ2-2, with D uncertain. The V end lost 8 bases, the J end lost 2 bases, and 27 bases lay between the germline ends. There are 18 residues in the CDR3. CDR1 SQVTM and CDR2 ANQGSEA come from the germline V gene.

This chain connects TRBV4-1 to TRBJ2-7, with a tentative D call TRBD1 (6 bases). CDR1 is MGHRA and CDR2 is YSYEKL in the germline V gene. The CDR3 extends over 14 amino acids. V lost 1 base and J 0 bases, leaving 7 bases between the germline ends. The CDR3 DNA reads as TGCGCCAGCAGCCAAGGACAGGCCTCCTACGAGCAGTACTTC. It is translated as CASSQGQASYEQYF.

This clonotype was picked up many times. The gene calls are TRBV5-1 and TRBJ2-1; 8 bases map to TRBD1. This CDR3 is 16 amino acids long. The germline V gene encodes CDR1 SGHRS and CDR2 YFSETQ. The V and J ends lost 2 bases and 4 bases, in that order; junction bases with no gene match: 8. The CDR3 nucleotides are TGCGCCAGCAGCTTCGACAGACAGGGGAGTTACAATGAGCAGTTCTTC. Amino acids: CASSFDRQGSYNEQFF.

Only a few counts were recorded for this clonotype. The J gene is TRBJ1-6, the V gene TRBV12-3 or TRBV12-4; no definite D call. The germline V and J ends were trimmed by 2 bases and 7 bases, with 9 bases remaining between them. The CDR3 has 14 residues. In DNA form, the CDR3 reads TGTGCCAGCAGTTTAACCGGGGAGAATTCACCCCTCCACTTT. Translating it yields CASSLTGENSPLHF.

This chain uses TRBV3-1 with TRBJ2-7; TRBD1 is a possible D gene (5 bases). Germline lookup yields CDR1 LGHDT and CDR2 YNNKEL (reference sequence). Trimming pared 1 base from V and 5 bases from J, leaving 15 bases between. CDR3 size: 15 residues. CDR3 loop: CASSQVRRAKDEQYF. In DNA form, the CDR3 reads TGTGCCAGCAGCCAAGTCCGCAGGGCTAAGGACGAGCAGTACTTC.

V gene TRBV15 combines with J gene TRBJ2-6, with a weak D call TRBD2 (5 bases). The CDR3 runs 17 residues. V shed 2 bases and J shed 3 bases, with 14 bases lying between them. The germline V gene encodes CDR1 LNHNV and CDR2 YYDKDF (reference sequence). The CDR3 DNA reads TGTGCCACCAGCAGAAGTGGTTCGGGGATTGGGGCCAACGTCCTGACTTTC. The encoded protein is CATSRSGSGIGANVLTF. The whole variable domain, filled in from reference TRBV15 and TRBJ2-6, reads DAMVIQNPRYQVTQFGKPVTLSCSQTLNHNVMYWYQQKSSQAPKLLFHYYDKDFNNEADTPDNFQSRRPNTSFCFLDIRSPGLGDTAMYLCATSRSGSGIGANVLTFGAGSRLTVL.

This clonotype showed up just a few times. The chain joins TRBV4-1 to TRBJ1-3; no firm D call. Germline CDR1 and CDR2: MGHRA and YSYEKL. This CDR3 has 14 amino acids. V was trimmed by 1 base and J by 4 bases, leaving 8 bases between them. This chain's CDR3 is CASSQAPPGNTIYF. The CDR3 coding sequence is TGCGCCAGCAGCCAAGCCCCCCCGGGAAACACCATATATTTT.

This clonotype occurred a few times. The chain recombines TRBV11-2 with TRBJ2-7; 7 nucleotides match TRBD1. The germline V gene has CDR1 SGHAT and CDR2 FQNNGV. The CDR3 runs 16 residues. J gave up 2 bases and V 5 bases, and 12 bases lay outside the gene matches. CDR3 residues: CASSPHGTVKTYEQYF. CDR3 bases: TGTGCCAGCAGCCCACATGGGACAGTTAAAACCTACGAGCAGTACTTC.

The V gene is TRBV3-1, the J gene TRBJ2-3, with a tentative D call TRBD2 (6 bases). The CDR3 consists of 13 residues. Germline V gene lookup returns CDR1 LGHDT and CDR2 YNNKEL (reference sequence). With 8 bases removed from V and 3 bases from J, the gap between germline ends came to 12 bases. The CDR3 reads CASLARGTDTQYF. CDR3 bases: TGTGCCAGCCTAGCGAGAGGGACAGATACGCAGTATTTT.

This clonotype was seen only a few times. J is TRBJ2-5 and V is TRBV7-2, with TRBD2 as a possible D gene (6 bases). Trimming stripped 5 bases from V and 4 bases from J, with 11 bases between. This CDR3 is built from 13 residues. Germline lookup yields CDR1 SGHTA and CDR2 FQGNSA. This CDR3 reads CASSRGILETQYF. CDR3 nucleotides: TGTGCCAGCAGCCGCGGGATTTTAGAGACCCAGTACTTC.

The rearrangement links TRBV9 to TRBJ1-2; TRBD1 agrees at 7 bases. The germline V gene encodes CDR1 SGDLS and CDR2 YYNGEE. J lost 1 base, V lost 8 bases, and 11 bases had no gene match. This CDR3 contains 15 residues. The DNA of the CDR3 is TGTGCCAGTACCTTGGCAGGGGGAAGTAACTATGGCTACACCTTC. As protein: CASTLAGGSNYGYTF.

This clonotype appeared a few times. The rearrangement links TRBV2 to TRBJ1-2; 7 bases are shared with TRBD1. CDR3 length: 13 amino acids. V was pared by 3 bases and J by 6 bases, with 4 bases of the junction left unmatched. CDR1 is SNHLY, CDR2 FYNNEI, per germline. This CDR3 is CASSEAGTDGYTF. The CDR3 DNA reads TGTGCCAGCAGTGAGGCAGGGACAGATGGCTACACCTTC. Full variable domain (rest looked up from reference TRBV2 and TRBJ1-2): EPEVTQTPSHQVTQMGQEVILRCVPISNHLYFYWYRQILGQKVEFLVSFYNNEISEKSEIFDDQFSVERPDGSNFTLKIRSTKLEDSAMYFCASSEAGTDGYTFGSGTRLTVV.

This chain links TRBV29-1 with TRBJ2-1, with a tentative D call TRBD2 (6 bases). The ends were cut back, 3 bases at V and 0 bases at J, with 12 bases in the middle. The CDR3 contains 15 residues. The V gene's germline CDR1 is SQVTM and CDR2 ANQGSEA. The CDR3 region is CSVEPAGGSYNEQFF. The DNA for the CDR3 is TGCAGCGTTGAGCCCGCCGGGGGCTCCTACAATGAGCAGTTCTTC.

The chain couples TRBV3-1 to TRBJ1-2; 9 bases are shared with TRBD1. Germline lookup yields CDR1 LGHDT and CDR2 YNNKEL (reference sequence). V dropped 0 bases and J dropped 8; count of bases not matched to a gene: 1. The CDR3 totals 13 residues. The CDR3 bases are TGTGCCAGCAGCCAAGAAGGGACAGGGGGCTACACCTTC. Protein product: CASSQEGTGGYTF.

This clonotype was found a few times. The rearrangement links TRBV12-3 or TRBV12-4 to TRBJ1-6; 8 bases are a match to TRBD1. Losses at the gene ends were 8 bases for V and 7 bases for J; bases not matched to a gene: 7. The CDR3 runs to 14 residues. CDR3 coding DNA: TGTGCCAGCTGGGGGACAGGAACGAATTCACCCCTCCACTTT. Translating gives CASWGTGTNSPLHF.

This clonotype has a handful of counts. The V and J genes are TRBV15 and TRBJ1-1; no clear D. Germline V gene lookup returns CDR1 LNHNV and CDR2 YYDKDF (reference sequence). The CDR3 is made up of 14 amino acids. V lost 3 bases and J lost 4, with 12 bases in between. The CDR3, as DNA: TGTGCCACCAGCAGCCCAGCGTGGGGCACTGAAGCTTTCTTT. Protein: CATSSPAWGTEAFF.

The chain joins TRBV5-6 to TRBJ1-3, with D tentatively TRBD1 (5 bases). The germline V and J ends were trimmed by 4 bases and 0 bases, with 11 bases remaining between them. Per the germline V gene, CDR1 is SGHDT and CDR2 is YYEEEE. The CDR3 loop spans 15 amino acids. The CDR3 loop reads CASSVRDFSGNTIYF. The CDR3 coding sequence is TGTGCCAGCAGCGTACGGGACTTCTCTGGAAACACCATATATTTT.

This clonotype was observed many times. The CDR3 sequence: CASTRTGETQYF. Written as DNA, the CDR3 is TGTGCCAGCACCCGGACAGGGGAGACCCAGTACTTC. The chain combines TRBV12-3 or TRBV12-4 with TRBJ2-5; 8 bases are shared with TRBD1. The length of the CDR3 is 12 residues. Trimming at V came to 7 bases and at J to 5 bases, leaving 3 bases not matched to a gene.